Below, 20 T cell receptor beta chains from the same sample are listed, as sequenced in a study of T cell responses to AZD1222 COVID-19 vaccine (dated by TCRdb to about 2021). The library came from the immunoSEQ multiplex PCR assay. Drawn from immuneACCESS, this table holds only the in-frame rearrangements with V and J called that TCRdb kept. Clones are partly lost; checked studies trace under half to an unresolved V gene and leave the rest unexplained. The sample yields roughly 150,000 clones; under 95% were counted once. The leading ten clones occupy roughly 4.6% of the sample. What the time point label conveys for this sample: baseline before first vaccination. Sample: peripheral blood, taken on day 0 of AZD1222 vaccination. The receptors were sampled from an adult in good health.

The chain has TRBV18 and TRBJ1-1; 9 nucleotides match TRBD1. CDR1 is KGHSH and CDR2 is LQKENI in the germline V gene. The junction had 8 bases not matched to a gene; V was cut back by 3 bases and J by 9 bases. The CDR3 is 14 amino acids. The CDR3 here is CASSPGTGKGKAFF. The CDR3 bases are TGTGCCAGCTCACCTGGGACAGGGAAGGGTAAAGCTTTCTTT.

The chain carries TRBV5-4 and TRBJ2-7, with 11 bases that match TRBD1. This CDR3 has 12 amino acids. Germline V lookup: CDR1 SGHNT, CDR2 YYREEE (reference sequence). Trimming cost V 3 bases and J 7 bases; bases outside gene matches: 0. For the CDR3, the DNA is TGTGCCAGCAGCTGGGACAGGGGGGAGCAGTACTTC. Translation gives CASSWDRGEQYF.

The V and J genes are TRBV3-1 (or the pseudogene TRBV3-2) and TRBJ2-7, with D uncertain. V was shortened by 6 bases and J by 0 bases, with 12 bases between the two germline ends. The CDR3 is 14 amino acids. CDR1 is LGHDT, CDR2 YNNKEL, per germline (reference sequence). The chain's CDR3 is CASRPTAVSYEQYF. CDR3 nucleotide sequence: TGTGCCAGCAGGCCTACCGCAGTCTCCTACGAGCAGTACTTC.

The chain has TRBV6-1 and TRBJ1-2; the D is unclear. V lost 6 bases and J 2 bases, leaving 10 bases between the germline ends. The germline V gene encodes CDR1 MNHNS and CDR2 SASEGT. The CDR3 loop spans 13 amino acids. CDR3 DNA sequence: TGTGCCAGCAGGGTGGGCAGAAACTATGGCTACACCTTC. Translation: CASRVGRNYGYTF.

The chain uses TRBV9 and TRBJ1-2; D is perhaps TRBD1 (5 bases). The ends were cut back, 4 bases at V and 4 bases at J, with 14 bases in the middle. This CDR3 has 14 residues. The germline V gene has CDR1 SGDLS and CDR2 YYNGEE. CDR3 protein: CASSPDDGGYGYTF. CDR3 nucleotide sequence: TGTGCCAGCAGCCCCGACGACGGGGGCTATGGCTACACCTTC.

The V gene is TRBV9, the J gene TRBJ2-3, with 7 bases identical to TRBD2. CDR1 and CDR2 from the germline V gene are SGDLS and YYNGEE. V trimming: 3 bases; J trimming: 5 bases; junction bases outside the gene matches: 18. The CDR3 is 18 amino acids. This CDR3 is CASSGALVGGPSGDTQYF. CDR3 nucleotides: TGTGCCAGCAGCGGGGCTTTGGTGGGAGGGCCGTCGGGAGATACGCAGTATTTT. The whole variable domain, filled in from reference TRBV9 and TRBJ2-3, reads DSGVTQTPKHLITATGQRVTLRCSPRSGDLSVYWYQQSLDQGLQFLIQYYNGEERAKGNILERFSAQQFPDLHSELNLSSLELGDSALYFCASSGALVGGPSGDTQYFGPGTRLTVL.

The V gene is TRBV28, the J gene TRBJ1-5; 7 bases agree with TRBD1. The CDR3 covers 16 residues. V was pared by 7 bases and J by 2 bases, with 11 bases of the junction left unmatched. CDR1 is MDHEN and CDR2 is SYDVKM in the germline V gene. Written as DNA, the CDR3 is TGTGCCAGCAAATCCCCTCGACAGGGCGGCAATCAGCCCCAGCATTTT. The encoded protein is CASKSPRQGGNQPQHF.

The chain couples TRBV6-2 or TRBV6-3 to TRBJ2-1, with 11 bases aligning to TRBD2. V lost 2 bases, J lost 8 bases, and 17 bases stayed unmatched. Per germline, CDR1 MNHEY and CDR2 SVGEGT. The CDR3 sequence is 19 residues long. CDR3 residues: CASSYPLAGGPELGYEQFF. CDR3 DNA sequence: TGTGCCAGCAGTTACCCGTTAGCGGGAGGGCCCGAACTTGGATATGAGCAGTTCTTC.

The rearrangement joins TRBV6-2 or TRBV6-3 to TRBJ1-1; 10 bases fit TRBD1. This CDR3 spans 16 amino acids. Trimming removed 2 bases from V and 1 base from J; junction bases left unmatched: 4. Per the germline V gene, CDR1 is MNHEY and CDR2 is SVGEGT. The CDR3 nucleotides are TGTGCCAGCAGTTACGGGGGACAGGGGCCGAACACTGAAGCTTTCTTT. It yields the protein CASSYGGQGPNTEAFF.

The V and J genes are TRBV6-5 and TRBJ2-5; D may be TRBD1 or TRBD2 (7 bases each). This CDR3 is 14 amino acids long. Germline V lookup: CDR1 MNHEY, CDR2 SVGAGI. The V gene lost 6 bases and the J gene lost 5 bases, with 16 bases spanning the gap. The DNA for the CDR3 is TGTGCCAGCAGCCCAGACAGGGAGGGGGAGACCCAGTACTTC. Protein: CASSPDREGETQYF.

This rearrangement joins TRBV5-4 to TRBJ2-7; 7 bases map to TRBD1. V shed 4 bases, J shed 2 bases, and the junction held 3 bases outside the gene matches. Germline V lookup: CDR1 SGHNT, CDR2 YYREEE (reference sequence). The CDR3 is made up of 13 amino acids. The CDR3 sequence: CASSGQDPYEQYF. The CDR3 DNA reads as TGTGCCAGCAGCGGACAGGATCCCTACGAGCAGTACTTC.

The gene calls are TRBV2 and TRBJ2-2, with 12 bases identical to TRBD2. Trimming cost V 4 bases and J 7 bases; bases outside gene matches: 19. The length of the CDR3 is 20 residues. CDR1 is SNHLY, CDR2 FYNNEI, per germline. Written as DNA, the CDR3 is TGTGCCAGCAGTGTCTTTTTACTAGCGGGAGGTTTGGGTGCGGACGGGGAGCTGTTTTTT. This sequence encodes CASSVFLLAGGLGADGELFF.

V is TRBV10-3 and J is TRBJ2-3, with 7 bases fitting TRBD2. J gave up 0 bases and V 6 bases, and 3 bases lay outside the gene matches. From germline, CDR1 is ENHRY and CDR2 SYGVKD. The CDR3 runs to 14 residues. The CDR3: CAISGGRSTDTQYF. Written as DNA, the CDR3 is TGTGCCATCAGCGGCGGGAGAAGCACAGATACGCAGTATTTT.

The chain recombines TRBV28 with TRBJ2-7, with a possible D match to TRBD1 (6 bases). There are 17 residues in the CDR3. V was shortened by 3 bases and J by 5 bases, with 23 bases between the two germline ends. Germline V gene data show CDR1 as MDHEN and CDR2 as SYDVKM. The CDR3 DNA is TGTGCCAGCAGTTTTCGGACGATTACAGGGAATGGGAACGAGCAGTACTTC. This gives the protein CASSFRTITGNGNEQYF.

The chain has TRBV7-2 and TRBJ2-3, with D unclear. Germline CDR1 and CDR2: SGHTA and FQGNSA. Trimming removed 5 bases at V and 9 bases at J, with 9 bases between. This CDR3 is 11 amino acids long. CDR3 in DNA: TGTGCCAGCAGCCAGTCCTACACGCAGTATTTT. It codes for CASSQSYTQYF.

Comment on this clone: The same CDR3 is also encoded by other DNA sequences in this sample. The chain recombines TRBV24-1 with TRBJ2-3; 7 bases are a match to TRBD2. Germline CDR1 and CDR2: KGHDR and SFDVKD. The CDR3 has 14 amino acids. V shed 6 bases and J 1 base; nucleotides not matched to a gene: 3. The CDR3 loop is CATSPLAGTDTQYF. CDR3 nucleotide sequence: TGTGCCACCAGTCCCCTAGCGGGCACAGATACGCAGTATTTT.

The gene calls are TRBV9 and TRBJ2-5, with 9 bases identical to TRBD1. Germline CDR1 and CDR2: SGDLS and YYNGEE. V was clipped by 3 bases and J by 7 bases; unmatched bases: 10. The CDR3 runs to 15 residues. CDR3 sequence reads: CASSGQGESPTTQYF. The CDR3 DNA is TGTGCCAGCAGCGGACAGGGGGAGAGCCCGACGACCCAGTACTTC.

CDR3 coding DNA: TGCAGCGTTATCGCTGCTGGGGCCAACGTCCTGACTTTC. Translated, it gives CSVIAAGANVLTF. The chain employs TRBV29-1 and TRBJ2-6; D remains unclear. CDR1 and CDR2 (germline): SQVTM, ANQGSEA. V gave up 5 bases and J gave up 2 bases, with 7 bases separating them. The CDR3 runs 13 residues.

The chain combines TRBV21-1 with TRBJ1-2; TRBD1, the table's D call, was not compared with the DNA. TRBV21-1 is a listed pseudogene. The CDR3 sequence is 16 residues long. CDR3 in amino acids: CASSAHRTGIDYGYTF. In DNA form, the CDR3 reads TGTGCCAGCAGCGCCCACAGGACAGGTATAGACTATGGCTACACCTTC.

CDR3 sequence: CASSTRDRFSSGANVLTF. The CDR3 DNA reads as TGCGCCAGCAGTACCCGGGACAGGTTTTCCTCTGGGGCCAACGTCCTGACTTTC. This sequence joins TRBV5-1 and TRBJ2-6; 8 nucleotides match TRBD1. V gave up 5 bases and J gave up 0 bases; unmatched junction bases: 10. The CDR3 is made up of 18 amino acids. CDR1 and CDR2 (germline): SGHRS, YFSETQ.